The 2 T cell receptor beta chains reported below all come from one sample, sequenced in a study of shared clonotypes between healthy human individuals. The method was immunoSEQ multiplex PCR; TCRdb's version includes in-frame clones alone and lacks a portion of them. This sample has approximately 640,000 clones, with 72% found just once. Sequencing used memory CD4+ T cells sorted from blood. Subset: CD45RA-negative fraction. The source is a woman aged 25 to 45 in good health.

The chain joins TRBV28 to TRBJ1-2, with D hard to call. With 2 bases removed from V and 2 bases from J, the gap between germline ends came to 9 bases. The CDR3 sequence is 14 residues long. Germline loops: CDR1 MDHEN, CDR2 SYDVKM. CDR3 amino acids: CASSLEGENYGYTF. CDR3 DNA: TGTGCCAGCAGTTTAGAAGGAGAAAACTATGGCTACACCTTC.

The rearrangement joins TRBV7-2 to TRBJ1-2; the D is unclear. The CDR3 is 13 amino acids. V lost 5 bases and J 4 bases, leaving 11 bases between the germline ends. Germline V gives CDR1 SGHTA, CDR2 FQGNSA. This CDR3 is CASSQSGSYGYTF. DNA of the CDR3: TGTGCCAGCAGCCAGTCGGGGTCCTATGGCTACACCTTC. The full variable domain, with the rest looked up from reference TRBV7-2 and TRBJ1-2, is GAGVSQSPSNKVTEKGKDVELRCDPISGHTALYWYRQSLGQGLEFLIYFQGNSAPDKSGLPSDRFSAERTGGSVSTLTIQRTQQEDSAVYLCASSQSGSYGYTFGSGTRLTVV.